This TCR beta chain originates from a study of T cells in Graves' hyperthyroidism and ophthalmopathy. General study results and limits: Separating ophthalmopathy from stable hyperthyroidism was achieved by a 13 V-J model.

In its sample, this clonotype was seen many times. Its antigen is still unknown. The TCR beta CDR3 regions underwent amplification using RNA transcripts as the source. A first-round RT-PCR of the TCR CDR3 used the HTBI primer set. TCRdb called the multiplex PCR reads again in MiXCR, with one record for every CDR3 protein. The sample records some 360,000 distinct CDR3 sequences, about 15% being singletons. The sequence derives from a woman in her sixties or seventies with Graves' hyperthyroidism. Sequenced material: blood.

This CDR3 reads CASSISGQRNEQFF. The CDR3 nucleotides read TGTGCCAGTAGTATATCCGGACAGCGAAATGAGCAGTTCTTC. This sequence joins TRBV19 and TRBJ2-1, with D maybe TRBD1 (6 bases). Trimming left V 2 bases short and J 7 bases short, with 12 bases between. The CDR3 runs 14 residues. CDR1 is LNHDA and CDR2 is SQIVND in the germline V gene (reference sequence).